This passage covers 29 T cell receptor beta chains from one sample sequenced in a study of T cells expressing NK-cell markers. Reprocessing the 5' RACE reads, TCRdb reports a single entry for every CDR3 protein and omits DNA. The ten most abundant clones cover about 3.6% of a sample with 500,000 to 700,000 distinct CDR3 sequences. The sequencing sample was made of blood T cells: a sorted CD56 or NKG2C T cell subset, CD4+ or CD8+ T cells, or bulk PBMC T cells (not recorded which). These receptors were taken from a man aged 18 to 35 in good health.

The gene calls are TRBV4-3 and TRBJ2-6. CDR1 LGHNA and CDR2 YSLEER come from the germline V gene. The CDR3 runs 18 residues. The CDR3 reads CASSQVGSGHSGANVLTF.

The chain joins TRBV20-1 to TRBJ1-5; TCRdb lists TRBD1, though no DNA is available to test this call. The germline V gene has CDR1 DFQATT and CDR2 SNEGSKA (reference sequence). This CDR3 has 18 residues. The CDR3 is CSARQYRTGVNSNQPQHF.

The chain links TRBV10-3 to TRBJ2-5; TCRdb's D call, TRBD1, is unchecked because there is no DNA. CDR1 is ENHRY, CDR2 SYGVKD, per germline. This CDR3 is built from 15 residues. The CDR3 is CAIRRAGSQQETQYF.

This chain uses TRBV14 with TRBJ2-1; TCRdb's D call, TRBD2, is unchecked because there is no DNA. Germline lookup yields CDR1 SGHDN and CDR2 FVKESK. CDR3 length equals 14 residues. The CDR3 sequence: CASSGGLGYNEQFF.

The J gene is TRBJ1-4, the V gene TRBV2; TCRdb picks TRBD1, but there is no DNA to check that call. This CDR3 comprises 14 residues. CDR1 and CDR2 from the germline V gene are SNHLY and FYNNEI. This CDR3 reads CASRRDNTNEKLFF.

This chain uses TRBV24-1 with TRBJ2-2; TCRdb reports TRBD2, a call that lacks DNA to check it against. The CDR3 covers 19 residues. Looked up from germline, CDR1 is KGHDR and CDR2 is SFDVKD. CDR3 residues: CATSDLGLAGGPNTGELFF.

The chain uses TRBV28 and TRBJ2-5; TCRdb reports TRBD1, a call that lacks DNA to check it against. Germline CDR1 reads MDHEN; CDR2 reads SYDVKM. This CDR3 spans 18 amino acids. The CDR3 is CASSPVTGALTLRETQYF.

The V gene is TRBV5-1, the J gene TRBJ2-1; the D gene TCRdb calls, TRBD1, cannot be checked with no DNA. CDR1 is SGHRS and CDR2 is YFSETQ in the germline V gene. This CDR3 spans 17 amino acids. The CDR3 region is CASSSPGLATSYNEQFF. Full variable domain (rest looked up from reference TRBV5-1 and TRBJ2-1): KAGVTQTPRYLIKTRGQQVTLSCSPISGHRSVSWYQQTPGQGLQFLFEYFSETQRNKGNFPGRFSGRQFSNSRSEMNVSTLELGDSALYLCASSSPGLATSYNEQFFGPGTRLTVL.

The CDR3 region is CASSRDILSGNTIYF. The rearrangement links TRBV3-1 to TRBJ1-3. This CDR3 has 15 amino acids. CDR1 and CDR2 from the germline V gene are LGHDT and YNNKEL (reference sequence).

This chain connects TRBV20-1 to TRBJ2-2; no DNA is available, so the TRBD1 call from TCRdb remains unchecked. CDR3 length: 11 residues. Germline values: CDR1 DFQATT, CDR2 SNEGSKA (reference sequence). The CDR3 reads CSAIGTVGLFF.

This chain joins TRBV9 and TRBJ1-3; there is no DNA to check the TCRdb D call of TRBD1. CDR1 is SGDLS and CDR2 is YYNGEE in the germline V gene. The CDR3 is 17 residues long. The CDR3: CASSSRLDRGAGNTIYF.

The gene calls are TRBV20-1 and TRBJ2-5; TCRdb's D call of TRBD1 is untestable without DNA. The CDR3 extends over 14 amino acids. In germline, CDR1 is DFQATT, CDR2 SNEGSKA (reference sequence). CDR3 region: CSARPTSGAETQYF.

The chain recombines TRBV5-1 with TRBJ2-1. Germline V gives CDR1 SGHRS, CDR2 YFSETQ. The length of the CDR3 is 15 residues. CDR3 region: CASSLALGSSNEQFF.

The J gene is TRBJ2-5, the V gene TRBV28; the D gene TCRdb calls, TRBD1, cannot be checked with no DNA. CDR3 length: 15 amino acids. CDR1 is MDHEN and CDR2 is SYDVKM in the germline V gene. The CDR3 is CASSPGQLVQETQYF.

The chain has TRBV9 and TRBJ2-2; the TRBD2 assignment by TCRdb is unverifiable without DNA. CDR3 length equals 18 residues. Germline CDR1 SGDLS, CDR2 YYNGEE. The CDR3 protein is CASSDPPGRRTNTGELFF. The full variable domain, its missing parts supplied by reference TRBV9 and TRBJ2-2, is DSGVTQTPKHLITATGQRVTLRCSPRSGDLSVYWYQQSLDQGLQFLIQYYNGEERAKGNILERFSAQQFPDLHSELNLSSLELGDSALYFCASSDPPGRRTNTGELFFGEGSRLTVL.

The rearrangement links TRBV5-6 to TRBJ2-3; TCRdb reports TRBD1, a call that lacks DNA to check it against. The CDR3 length is 14 residues. The germline gives CDR1 SGHDT, CDR2 YYEEEE. This CDR3 is CASSFQGTADTQYF.

The gene calls are TRBV14 and TRBJ2-2. There are 13 residues in the CDR3. The germline gives CDR1 SGHDN, CDR2 FVKESK. This CDR3 is CASSPEWTGELFF.

V and J are TRBV29-1 and TRBJ2-7; with no DNA, the TCRdb D assignment of TRBD1 cannot be verified. CDR3 size: 13 residues. The germline V gene encodes CDR1 SQVTM and CDR2 ANQGSEA. The CDR3 region is CSVEDSADYEQYF.

V is TRBV10-3 and J is TRBJ2-5; the D gene TCRdb calls, TRBD2, cannot be checked with no DNA. The CDR3 sequence is 13 residues long. Germline V gene lookup returns CDR1 ENHRY and CDR2 SYGVKD. CDR3 residues: CAIAKAGEETQYF.

The rearrangement uses TRBV20-1 and TRBJ2-5; TCRdb calls TRBD2, which cannot be checked without DNA. The CDR3 sequence is 19 residues long. Germline lookup yields CDR1 DFQATT and CDR2 SNEGSKA (reference sequence). The CDR3 loop reads CSAHRETSGAGGVRETQYF.

The gene calls are TRBV18 and TRBJ2-1; without DNA, the TCRdb call of TRBD1 cannot be checked. Germline values: CDR1 KGHSH, CDR2 LQKENI. The CDR3 runs to 16 residues. CDR3: CASSPTLGQGGNEQFF.

This chain links TRBV10-3 with TRBJ2-3; TCRdb's D gene call, TRBD1, goes unchecked for lack of DNA. The CDR3 is 13 residues long. Per the germline V gene, CDR1 is ENHRY and CDR2 is SYGVKD. Here the CDR3 reads CATAHEGGNTQYF.

The CDR3 sequence is CASSLAASMGEQFF. The chain uses TRBV5-1 and TRBJ2-1; the TRBD2 assignment by TCRdb is unverifiable without DNA. CDR3 size: 14 residues. Per the germline V gene, CDR1 is SGHRS and CDR2 is YFSETQ. The complete variable domain, with remaining parts taken from reference TRBV5-1 and TRBJ2-1, reads KAGVTQTPRYLIKTRGQQVTLSCSPISGHRSVSWYQQTPGQGLQFLFEYFSETQRNKGNFPGRFSGRQFSNSRSEMNVSTLELGDSALYLCASSLAASMGEQFFGPGTRLTVL.

The rearrangement joins TRBV2 to TRBJ2-5; TCRdb names TRBD2, which stays unverified in the absence of DNA. Looked up from germline, CDR1 is SNHLY and CDR2 is FYNNEI. The CDR3 consists of 16 residues. CDR3: CASRERTSGAQETQYF.

The V and J genes are TRBV15 and TRBJ2-4. The CDR3 is made up of 13 amino acids. Germline V gene data show CDR1 as LNHNV and CDR2 as YYDKDF (reference sequence). Here the CDR3 reads CATSRDRLDIQYF.

The genes are TRBV12-3 or TRBV12-4 and TRBJ1-1. The CDR3 has 15 residues. CDR3 region: CASSPDNLIVVEAFF.

The V gene is TRBV29-1, the J gene TRBJ2-7. Germline CDR1 SQVTM, CDR2 ANQGSEA. The CDR3 loop spans 14 amino acids. The CDR3 is CSVEIAGRSYEQYF.

The chain combines TRBV28 with TRBJ2-3; TCRdb's D gene call, TRBD1, goes unchecked for lack of DNA. The CDR3 totals 14 residues. Germline CDR1 reads MDHEN; CDR2 reads SYDVKM. CDR3: CATLLGIDTDTQYF.

The chain combines TRBV29-1 with TRBJ2-5; the TCRdb D gene call, TRBD1, has no DNA to confirm it. The germline V gene encodes CDR1 SQVTM and CDR2 ANQGSEA. The CDR3 has 14 residues. The CDR3 protein is CSVNRPGTEETQYF.